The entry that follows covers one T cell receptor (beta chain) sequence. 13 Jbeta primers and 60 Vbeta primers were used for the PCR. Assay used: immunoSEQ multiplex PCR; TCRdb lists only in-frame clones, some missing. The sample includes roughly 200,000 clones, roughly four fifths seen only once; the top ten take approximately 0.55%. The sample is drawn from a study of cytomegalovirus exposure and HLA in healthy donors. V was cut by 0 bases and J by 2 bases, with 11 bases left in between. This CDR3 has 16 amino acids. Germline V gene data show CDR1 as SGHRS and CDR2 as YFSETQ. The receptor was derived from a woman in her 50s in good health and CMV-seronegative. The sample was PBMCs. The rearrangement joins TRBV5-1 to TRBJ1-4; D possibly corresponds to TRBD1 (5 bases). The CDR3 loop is CASSLDPGSTNEKLFF. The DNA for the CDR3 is TGCGCCAGCAGCTTGGACCCAGGGTCGACTAATGAAAAACTGTTTTTT.